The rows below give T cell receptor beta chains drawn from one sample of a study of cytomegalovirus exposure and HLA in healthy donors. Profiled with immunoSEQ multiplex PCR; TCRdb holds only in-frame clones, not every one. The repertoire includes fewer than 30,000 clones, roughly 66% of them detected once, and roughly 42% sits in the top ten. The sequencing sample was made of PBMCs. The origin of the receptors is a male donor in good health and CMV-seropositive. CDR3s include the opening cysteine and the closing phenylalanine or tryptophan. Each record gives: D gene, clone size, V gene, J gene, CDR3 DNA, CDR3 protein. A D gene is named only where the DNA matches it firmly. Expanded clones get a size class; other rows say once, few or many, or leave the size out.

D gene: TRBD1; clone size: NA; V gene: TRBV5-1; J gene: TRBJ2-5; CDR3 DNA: TGCGCCAGCAGCGTCGGACAGGGGGAGACCCAGTACTTC; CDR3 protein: CASSVGQGETQYF
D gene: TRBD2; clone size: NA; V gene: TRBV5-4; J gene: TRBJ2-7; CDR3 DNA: TGTGCCAGCAGCTCGCCGGGACTAGCGGATTACGAGCAGTACTTC; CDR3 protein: CASSSPGLADYEQYF
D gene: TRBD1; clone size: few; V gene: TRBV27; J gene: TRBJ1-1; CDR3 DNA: TGTGCCAGCAGTAACCCTCCGGGACAGGGACTCGGGAACACTGAAGCTTTCTTT; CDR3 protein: CASSNPPGQGLGNTEAFF
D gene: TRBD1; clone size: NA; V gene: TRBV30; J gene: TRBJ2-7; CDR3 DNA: TGTGCCTGGAGCCAACGGACAGGGCGGTACGAGCAGTACTTC; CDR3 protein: CAWSQRTGRYEQYF
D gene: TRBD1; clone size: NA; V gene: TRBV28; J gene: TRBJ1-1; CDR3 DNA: TGTGCCAGCAGTTTGGACAACAGGGGCACTGAAGCTTTCTTT; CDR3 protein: CASSLDNRGTEAFF
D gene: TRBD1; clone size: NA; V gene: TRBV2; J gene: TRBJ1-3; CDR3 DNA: TGTGCCAGCTCAGGGACAGGGGGACCTGGAAACACCATATATTTT; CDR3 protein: CASSGTGGPGNTIYF
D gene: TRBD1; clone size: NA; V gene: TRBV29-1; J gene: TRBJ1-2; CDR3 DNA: TGCAGCGTTGAAAAGCGACAGGGGGGGTTAGCTAACTATGGCTACACCTTC; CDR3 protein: CSVEKRQGGLANYGYTF
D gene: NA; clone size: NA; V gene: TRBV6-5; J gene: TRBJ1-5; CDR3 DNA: TGTGCCAGCAGTTACTCGGGAGTAAATCAGCCCCAGCATTTT; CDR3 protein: CASSYSGVNQPQHF
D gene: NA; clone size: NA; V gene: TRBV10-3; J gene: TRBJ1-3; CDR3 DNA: TGTGCCATCGGAGGACAGACGGAATCTGGAAACACCATATATTTT; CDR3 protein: CAIGGQTESGNTIYF
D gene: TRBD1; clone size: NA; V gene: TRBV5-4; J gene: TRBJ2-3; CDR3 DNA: TGTGCCAGCAGCCCTACAGGGGGACCAGATACGCAGTATTTT; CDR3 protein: CASSPTGGPDTQYF
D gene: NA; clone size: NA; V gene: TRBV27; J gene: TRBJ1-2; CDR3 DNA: TGTGCCAGCAGTTTCGGGGGTAACTATGGCTACACCTTC; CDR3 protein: CASSFGGNYGYTF
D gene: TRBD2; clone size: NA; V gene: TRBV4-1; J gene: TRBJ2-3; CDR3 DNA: TGCGCCAGCAGCCCTAGCGGGGGGTGGGGAGATACGCAGTATTTT; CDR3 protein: CASSPSGGWGDTQYF
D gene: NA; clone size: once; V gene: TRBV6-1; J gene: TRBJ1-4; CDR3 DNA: TGTGCCAGCAGTGGGGCTCCTAAGGAAAAACTGTTTTTT; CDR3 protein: CASSGAPKEKLFF
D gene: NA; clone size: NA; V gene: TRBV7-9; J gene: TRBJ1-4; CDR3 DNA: TGTGCCAGCAGCTTAGGGCAGGGCCCTAATGAAAAACTGTTTTTT; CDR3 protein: CASSLGQGPNEKLFF
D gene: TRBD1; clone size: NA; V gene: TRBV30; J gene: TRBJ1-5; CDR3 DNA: TGTGCCTGGAGTTTAGGACAGGGAAGCAATCAGCCCCAGCATTTT; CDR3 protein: CAWSLGQGSNQPQHF